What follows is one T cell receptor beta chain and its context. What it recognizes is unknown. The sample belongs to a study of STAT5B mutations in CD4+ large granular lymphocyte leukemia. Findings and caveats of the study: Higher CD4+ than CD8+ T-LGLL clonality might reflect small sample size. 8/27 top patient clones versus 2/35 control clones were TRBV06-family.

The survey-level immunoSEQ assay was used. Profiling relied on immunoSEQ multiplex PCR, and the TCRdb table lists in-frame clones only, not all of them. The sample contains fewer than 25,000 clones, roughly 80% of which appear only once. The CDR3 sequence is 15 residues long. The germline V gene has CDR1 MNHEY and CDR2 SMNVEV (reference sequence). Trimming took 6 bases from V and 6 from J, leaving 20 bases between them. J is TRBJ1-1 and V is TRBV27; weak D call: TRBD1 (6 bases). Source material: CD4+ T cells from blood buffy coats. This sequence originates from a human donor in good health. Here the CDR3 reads CASRQAGTTRAEAFF. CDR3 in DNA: TGTGCCAGCAGACAAGCCGGGACAACGAGGGCTGAAGCTTTCTTT.